Below are 26 T cell receptor beta chains sequenced from a single sample in a study of blood T cell repertoires in COVID-19. Clones were sequenced by immunoSEQ multiplex PCR, and TCRdb holds only the in-frame ones, with some missing. The sample carries about 160,000 clones, roughly 80% recorded once. Sequenced: peripheral blood. The receptors derive from a man in his fifties or sixties with acute or convalescent COVID-19.

The chain has TRBV5-1 and TRBJ1-2, with D possibly being TRBD1 (5 bases). The V end lost 4 bases, the J end lost 3 bases, and 16 bases lay between the germline ends. CDR1 SGHRS and CDR2 YFSETQ come from the germline V gene. This CDR3 has 15 residues. The DNA for the CDR3 is TGCGCCAGCAGCCAAGGACCGGGAGGGGACTATGGCTACACCTTC. As protein: CASSQGPGGDYGYTF. Drawing the rest from reference TRBV5-1 and TRBJ1-2, the complete variable domain is KAGVTQTPRYLIKTRGQQVTLSCSPISGHRSVSWYQQTPGQGLQFLFEYFSETQRNKGNFPGRFSGRQFSNSRSEMNVSTLELGDSALYLCASSQGPGGDYGYTFGSGTRLTVV.

The V and J genes are TRBV27 and TRBJ2-5; tentative D call: TRBD2 (7 bases). Germline V lookup: CDR1 MNHEY, CDR2 SMNVEV (reference sequence). The CDR3 runs 15 residues. The ends were cut back, 1 base at V and 5 bases at J, with 14 bases in the middle. The CDR3 spells CASSLWGGPGETQYF. The CDR3 coding sequence is TGTGCCAGCAGTTTATGGGGGGGCCCAGGGGAGACCCAGTACTTC.

The genes are TRBV27 and TRBJ2-1, with 12 bases that match TRBD2. Looked up from germline, CDR1 is MNHEY and CDR2 is SMNVEV (reference sequence). With 5 bases clipped from V and 1 base from J, the junction kept 6 bases outside the gene matches. This CDR3 has 17 residues. The CDR3 nucleotides read TGTGCCAGCAGTCGCTTCCTAGCGGGGGGGTCCTACAATGAGCAGTTCTTC. The encoded protein is CASSRFLAGGSYNEQFF.

This chain joins TRBV5-1 and TRBJ1-1; the match to TRBD1 covers 11 bases. The germline V gene has CDR1 SGHRS and CDR2 YFSETQ. CDR3 length: 16 residues. Unmatched junction bases numbered 10, after V lost 4 bases and J lost 5 bases. This CDR3 is CASSPGAGTGGTEAFF. The CDR3 DNA follows: TGCGCCAGCAGCCCTGGTGCGGGGACAGGGGGGACTGAAGCTTTCTTT.

The chain employs TRBV15 and TRBJ2-3; TRBD1 matches 7 bases. The CDR3 has 14 residues. Germline V gene sequence: CDR1 LNHNV, CDR2 YYDKDF (reference sequence). V trimming: 1 base; J trimming: 4 bases; junction bases outside the gene matches: 2. The CDR3 loop is CATSRGQGADTQYF. In nucleotides, the CDR3 is TGTGCCACCAGCAGAGGACAGGGTGCAGATACGCAGTATTTT.

This sequence joins TRBV6-5 and TRBJ2-1; 8 bases are shared with TRBD2. V was pared by 7 bases and J by 4 bases, with 9 bases of the junction left unmatched. This CDR3 comprises 15 residues. Germline V lookup: CDR1 MNHEY, CDR2 SVGAGI. Here the CDR3 reads CASINVGGGYNEQFF. CDR3 in DNA: TGTGCCAGCATTAACGTCGGCGGGGGGTACAATGAGCAGTTCTTC.

This clone was counted only a few times. The chain uses TRBV7-8 and TRBJ1-2; TRBD1 matches at 10 bases. The CDR3 extends over 15 amino acids. Trimming cost V 4 bases and J 4 bases; bases outside gene matches: 6. Germline values: CDR1 SGHVS, CDR2 FQNEAQ. As DNA, the CDR3 is TGTGCCAGCAGCTCCGGACAGGGGGATATCTATGGCTACACCTTC. Translation gives CASSSGQGDIYGYTF.

V and J are TRBV7-3 and TRBJ1-2; 10 bases map to TRBD1. Germline V lookup: CDR1 SGHTA, CDR2 FQGTGA. This CDR3 has 14 residues. V gave up 5 bases and J gave up 8 bases; unmatched junction bases: 8. CDR3 in amino acids: CASSKTGGWSGYTF. The DNA of the CDR3 is TGTGCCAGCAGCAAGACAGGGGGCTGGTCGGGCTACACCTTC.

This clone was found once. The CDR3 DNA reads TGCAGCGTGACGGGCTTAGGGGACGGGGAGCTGTTTTTT. Translating it yields CSVTGLGDGELFF. V is TRBV29-1 and J is TRBJ2-2; maybe TRBD1 (5 bases). There are 13 residues in the CDR3. CDR1 is SQVTM and CDR2 is ANQGSEA in the germline V gene. Trimming pared 6 bases from V and 7 bases from J, leaving 15 bases between.

This chain's CDR3 is CASRTGTGIYDGYTF. In DNA, the CDR3 is TGTGCCAGCAGGACCGGGACAGGGATTTATGATGGCTACACCTTC. The chain carries TRBV6-5 and TRBJ1-2; 9 positions agree with TRBD1. The CDR3 length is 15 residues. The V segment lost 6 bases and the J segment 6 bases; nucleotides outside the gene matches: 11. CDR1 is MNHEY, CDR2 SVGAGI, per germline.

This clone was recorded only once. CDR3 sequence (DNA): TGTGCCAGCAGCTTCGACAGGGATGCCTACGAGCAGTACTTC. It encodes CASSFDRDAYEQYF. The chain couples TRBV5-6 to TRBJ2-7, with 7 bases matching TRBD1. V dropped 2 bases and J dropped 2; count of bases not matched to a gene: 4. The CDR3 consists of 14 residues. Germline CDR1 reads SGHDT; CDR2 reads YYEEEE.

This clone turned up a few times. The chain is built from TRBV5-1 and TRBJ1-1; 8 bases line up with TRBD1. This CDR3 has 13 amino acids. The V gene end was trimmed by 3 bases and the J gene end by 4 bases; junction bases not matched to a gene: 2. Germline V gives CDR1 SGHRS, CDR2 YFSETQ. The CDR3 sequence is CASSSDRVTEAFF. The CDR3 nucleotides are TGCGCCAGCAGCTCGGACAGGGTCACTGAAGCTTTCTTT.

The genes are TRBV5-1 and TRBJ2-7; D may be TRBD1 (5 bases). With 3 bases removed from V and 5 bases from J, the gap between germline ends came to 12 bases. The CDR3 length is 13 residues. Per germline, CDR1 SGHRS and CDR2 YFSETQ. CDR3: CASSSSQGNEQYF. The CDR3, as DNA: TGCGCCAGCAGCTCGTCGCAGGGTAACGAGCAGTACTTC.

This clone was recorded once. The chain uses TRBV9 and TRBJ2-1, with D possibly being TRBD1 (6 bases). CDR3 length equals 15 residues. CDR1 is SGDLS and CDR2 is YYNGEE in the germline V gene. The V end lost 0 bases, the J end lost 4 bases, and 11 bases lay between the germline ends. CDR3 nucleotides: TGTGCCAGCAGCGTAGGGGGACAACCATACAATGAGCAGTTCTTC. Its translation is CASSVGGQPYNEQFF.

The rearrangement uses TRBV4-2 and TRBJ2-5; 9 nucleotides match TRBD1. V lost 4 bases to trimming and J lost 2 bases; unmatched junction nucleotides: 11. There are 17 residues in the CDR3. Germline V gene lookup returns CDR1 LGHNA and CDR2 YNFKEQ. The CDR3 nucleotides are TGTGCCAGCAGCCCACAAACATTCGGGACAGGGCAAGAGACCCAGTACTTC. Translation: CASSPQTFGTGQETQYF.

In this sample, this clone turned up once. The DNA of the CDR3 is TGTGCCAGCAGCCTGAGCGGGACAAACCTTTACAATGAGCAGTTCTTC. Translation: CASSLSGTNLYNEQFF. The chain links TRBV5-5 to TRBJ2-1; possible D gene TRBD2, 7 bases. The V and J ends lost 4 bases and 4 bases respectively, with 18 bases between them. The germline CDR1 and CDR2 sequences are SGHKS and YYEKEE (reference sequence). This CDR3 comprises 16 residues. The entire variable domain, with the rest obtained from reference TRBV5-5 and TRBJ2-1, is as follows: DAGVTQSPTHLIKTRGQQVTLRCSPISGHKSVSWYQQVLGQGPQFIFQYYEKEERGRGNFPDRFSARQFPNYSSELNVNALLLGDSALYLCASSLSGTNLYNEQFFGPGTRLTVL.

The chain is built from TRBV2 and TRBJ2-1; 13 bases are shared with TRBD2. Germline CDR1 SNHLY, CDR2 FYNNEI. Unmatched junction bases numbered 5, after V lost 6 bases and J lost 6 bases. The CDR3 is made up of 15 amino acids. The CDR3 DNA follows: TGTGCCAGCAGACTAACTAGCGGGGGGGCCAATGAGCAGTTCTTC. Protein product: CASRLTSGGANEQFF.

The rearrangement uses TRBV7-6 and TRBJ2-7; 7 bases fit TRBD1. CDR1 SGHVS and CDR2 FNYEAQ come from the germline V gene. V was clipped by 3 bases and J by 2 bases; unmatched bases: 7. The CDR3 is made up of 15 amino acids. The CDR3 nucleotides read TGTGCCAGCAGCTTCGGGGACAGACCTGCCTACGAGCAGTACTTC. Its translation: CASSFGDRPAYEQYF.

This chain joins TRBV7-2 and TRBJ2-2; no clear D. This CDR3 has 16 amino acids. Germline V CDR1 and CDR2: SGHTA, FQGNSA. Trimming cost V 1 base and J 1 base, with 10 bases left between them. CDR3 coding DNA: TGTGCCAGCAGCTTAGTTCCTATACTGAACACCGGGGAGCTGTTTTTT. Translated, it gives CASSLVPILNTGELFF.

The chain recombines TRBV14 with TRBJ2-7, with 7 bases fitting TRBD1. The CDR3 is made up of 14 amino acids. The junction had 8 bases not matched to a gene; V was cut back by 4 bases and J by 5 bases. Germline V CDR1 and CDR2: SGHDN, FVKESK. Here the CDR3 DNA reads TGTGCCAGCAGCCCAATGGTGACAGGGAACGAGCAGTACTTC. The encoded protein is CASSPMVTGNEQYF.

This clone was seen only a few times. V and J are TRBV11-2 and TRBJ1-1; no clear D gene. V dropped 4 bases and J dropped 4 bases, with 16 bases sitting between them. CDR3 length: 15 residues. CDR1 is SGHAT, CDR2 FQNNGV, per germline. The CDR3 here is CASSSAWVTATEAFF. The CDR3 region has the DNA TGTGCCAGCAGCTCGGCCTGGGTCACAGCCACTGAAGCTTTCTTT. The whole variable domain, filled in from reference TRBV11-2 and TRBJ1-1, reads EAGVAQSPRYKIIEKRQSVAFWCNPISGHATLYWYQQILGQGPKLLIQFQNNGVVDDSQLPKDRFSAERLKGVDSTLKIQPAKLEDSAVYLCASSSAWVTATEAFFGQGTRLTVV.

The V and J genes are TRBV5-4 and TRBJ2-5, with 7 nucleotides matching TRBD2. CDR1 is SGHNT and CDR2 is YYREEE in the germline V gene (reference sequence). CDR3 length: 15 residues. V lost 2 bases and J lost 1; bases outside the gene matches: 5. CDR3 loop: CASSFWGGAQETQYF. The DNA of the CDR3 is TGTGCCAGCAGCTTCTGGGGAGGGGCCCAAGAGACCCAGTACTTC.

The rearrangement uses TRBV28 and TRBJ2-3; D perhaps matches TRBD1 (6 bases). In germline, CDR1 is MDHEN, CDR2 SYDVKM. This CDR3 comprises 18 residues. V shed 2 bases and J shed 5 bases, with 23 bases lying between them. CDR3 residues: CASSLRSRGRGYGDTQYF. The CDR3 coding sequence is TGTGCCAGCAGTTTAAGATCGAGGGGCAGGGGATATGGAGATACGCAGTATTTT.

The chain combines TRBV7-9 with TRBJ2-7; 8 bases are shared with TRBD1. The length of the CDR3 is 13 residues. Losses at the gene ends were 6 bases for V and 2 bases for J; bases not matched to a gene: 3. Germline V gene data show CDR1 as SEHNR and CDR2 as FQNEAQ (reference sequence). CDR3 nucleotides: TGTGCCAGCAGACCGGACAGGGCCTACGAGCAGTACTTC. The encoded protein is CASRPDRAYEQYF.

This sequence joins TRBV5-4 and TRBJ1-3, with D maybe TRBD1 (5 bases). CDR1 and CDR2 from the germline V gene are SGHNT and YYREEE (reference sequence). Trimming removed 4 bases from V and 4 bases from J, with 12 bases in between. This CDR3 has 14 residues. In DNA form, the CDR3 reads TGTGCCAGCAGCCGGCAGGGTGGGGGAAACACCATATATTTT. It codes for CASSRQGGGNTIYF.

This clone came up a few times. The rearrangement joins TRBV7-9 to TRBJ2-7; a possible D gene is TRBD1 (6 bases). The CDR3 sequence is 15 residues long. Germline assignment: CDR1 SEHNR and CDR2 FQNEAQ (reference sequence). The V end was cut by 3 bases, the J end by 1 base, with 13 bases between. The DNA of the CDR3 is TGTGCCAGCAGCTTTAGGACAGCCGGGTCCTACGAGCAGTACTTC. This gives the protein CASSFRTAGSYEQYF.